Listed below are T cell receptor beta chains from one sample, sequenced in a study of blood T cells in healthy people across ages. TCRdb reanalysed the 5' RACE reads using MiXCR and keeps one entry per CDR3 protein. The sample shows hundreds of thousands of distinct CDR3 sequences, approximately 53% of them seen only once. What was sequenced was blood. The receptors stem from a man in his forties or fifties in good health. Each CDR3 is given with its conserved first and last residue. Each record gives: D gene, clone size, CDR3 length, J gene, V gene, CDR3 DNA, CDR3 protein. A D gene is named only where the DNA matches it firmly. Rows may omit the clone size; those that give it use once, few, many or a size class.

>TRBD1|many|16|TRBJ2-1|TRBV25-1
TGTGCCAGCAGTGAATGGACAGGGAGCTCCTACAATGAGCAGTTCTTC
CASSEWTGSSYNEQFF
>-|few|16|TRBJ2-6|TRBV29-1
TGCAGCGTTGCCGGCAGGCCTAGCTCTGGGGCCAACGTCCTGACTTTC
CSVAGRPSSGANVLTF
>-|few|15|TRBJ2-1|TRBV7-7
TGTGCCAGCAGTCGAGAACTCGCCTCCTACAATGAGCAGTTCTTC
CASSRELASYNEQFF
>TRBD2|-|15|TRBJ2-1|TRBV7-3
TGTGCCAGCAGCGTAACTAGCGGGACGTTCAATGAGCAGTTCTTC
CASSVTSGTFNEQFF
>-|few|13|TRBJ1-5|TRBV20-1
TGCAGTGCCGGAGGCTGGGACAATCAGCCCCAGCATTTT
CSAGGWDNQPQHF
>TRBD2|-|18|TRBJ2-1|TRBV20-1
TGCAGTGCTAGAGGTAGGGCTAGCGGGGGGCCGATAAACAATGAGCAGTTCTTC
CSARGRASGGPINNEQFF
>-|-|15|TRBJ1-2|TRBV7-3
TGTGCCAGCAGCTTAAAAGGGGACGGGGCCTATGGCTACACCTTC
CASSLKGDGAYGYTF
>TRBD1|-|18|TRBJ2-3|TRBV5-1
TGCGCCAGCAGCTTGGTTGTAGGACAGGGTTGGAGCACAGATACGCAGTATTTT
CASSLVVGQGWSTDTQYF
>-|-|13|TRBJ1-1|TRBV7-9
TGTGCCAGCAGCTCCCCGAACGCCAACCAAGCTTTCTTT
CASSSPNANQAFF
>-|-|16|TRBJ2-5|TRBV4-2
TGTGCCAGCAGCCAAAACACCGGGACGGTCTCGGGGACCCAGTACTTC
CASSQNTGTVSGTQYF
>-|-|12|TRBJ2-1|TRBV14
TGTGCCAGCAGCCAACTAGCAGATGAGCAGTTCTTC
CASSQLADEQFF
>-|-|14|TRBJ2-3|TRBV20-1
TGCAGTGCTAGAGATCTAGACAGCACAGATACGCAGTATTTT
CSARDLDSTDTQYF
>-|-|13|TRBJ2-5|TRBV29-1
TGCAGCGTTGATCGGCAAATCCAAGAGACCCAGTACTTC
CSVDRQIQETQYF
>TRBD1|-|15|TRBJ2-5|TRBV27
TGTGCCAGCAGTTCCCGGGACAGGGTTTCGGAGACCCAGTACTTC
CASSSRDRVSETQYF
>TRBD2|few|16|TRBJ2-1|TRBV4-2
TGTGCCAGCAGCCAAGCGGGGGCGGGGGGGATGAATGAGCAGTTCTTC
CASSQAGAGGMNEQFF
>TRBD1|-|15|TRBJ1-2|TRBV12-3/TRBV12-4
TGTGCCAGCAGTTTTGGTAGACAGGGGGCGGAAGGCTACACCTTC
CASSFGRQGAEGYTF
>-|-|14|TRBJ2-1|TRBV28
TGTGCCAGCAGCCTAGCGACCGTCTACAATGAGCAGTTCTTC
CASSLATVYNEQFF
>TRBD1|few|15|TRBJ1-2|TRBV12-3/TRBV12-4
TGTGCCAGCAGTCCCACAGGGGGTCATAACTATGGCTACACCTTC
CASSPTGGHNYGYTF
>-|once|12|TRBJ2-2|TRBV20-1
TGCAGTGCTCTACAGGGCACCGGGGAGCTGTTTTTT
CSALQGTGELFF
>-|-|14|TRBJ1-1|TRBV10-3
TGTGCCATCAGTGGTAAGGGGGGGGACACTGAAGCTTTCTTT
CAISGKGGDTEAFF
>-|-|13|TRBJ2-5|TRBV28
TGTGCCAGCGGTTGGGGGATACGAGAGACCCAGTACTTC
CASGWGIRETQYF
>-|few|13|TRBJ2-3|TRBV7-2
TGTGCCAGCAGCCACGGGGGCACAGATACGCAGTATTTT
CASSHGGTDTQYF
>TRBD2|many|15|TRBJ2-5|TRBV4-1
TGCGCCAGCAGCCATCGGCGGCTAGCGGGAGAGACCCAGTACTTC
CASSHRRLAGETQYF
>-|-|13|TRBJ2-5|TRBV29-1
TGCAGCGTGGGGACTGGCCGCTGGGAGACCCAGTACTTC
CSVGTGRWETQYF
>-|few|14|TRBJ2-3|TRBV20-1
TGCAGTGCTAAGGGGCGGGTCCGCACAGATACGCAGTATTTT
CSAKGRVRTDTQYF
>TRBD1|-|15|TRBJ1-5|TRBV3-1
TGTGCCAGCAGCCGGACGGGACAGGGTAATCAGCCCCAGCATTTT
CASSRTGQGNQPQHF
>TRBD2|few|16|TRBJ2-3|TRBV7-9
TGTGCCAGCAGTCGGGGACTAGCGGGAGACGCAGATACGCAGTATTTT
CASSRGLAGDADTQYF
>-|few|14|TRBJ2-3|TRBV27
TGTGCCAGCACCCACGACAGGAACACAGATACGCAGTATTTT
CASTHDRNTDTQYF
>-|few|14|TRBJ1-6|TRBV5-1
TGCGCCAGCAGTCGGGAGGCCTATAATTCACCCCTCCACTTT
CASSREAYNSPLHF
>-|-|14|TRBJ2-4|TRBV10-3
TGTACCATCAGTGGAAGGGACGGGAAAAACATTCAGTACTTC
CTISGRDGKNIQYF
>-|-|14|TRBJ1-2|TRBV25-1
TGTGCCAGCAGGGCGTCGGGGGGCCACTATGGCTACACCTTC
CASRASGGHYGYTF
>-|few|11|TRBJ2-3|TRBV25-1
TGTGCCACCGCGATCGGAGATACGCAGTATTTT
CATAIGDTQYF
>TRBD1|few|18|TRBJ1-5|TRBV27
TGTGCCAGCAGTCCTATGCGGGGGACAGGTGGGGGCAATCAGCCCCAGCATTTT
CASSPMRGTGGGNQPQHF
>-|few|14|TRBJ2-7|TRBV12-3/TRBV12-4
TGTGCCAGCAGTTTTAGCCAGGTTGACAATGAGCAGTACTTC
CASSFSQVDNEQYF
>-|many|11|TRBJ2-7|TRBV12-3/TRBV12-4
TGTGCCAGCAGCCGCGGCTACGAGCAGTACTTC
CASSRGYEQYF
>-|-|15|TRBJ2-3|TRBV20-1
TGCAGTGTGGATTCAGGGGCCCGAGGCACAGATACGCAGTATTTT
CSVDSGARGTDTQYF
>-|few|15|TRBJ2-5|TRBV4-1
TGCGCCAGCAGCCAATGGTCCGAATTCCAAGAGACCCAGTACTTC
CASSQWSEFQETQYF
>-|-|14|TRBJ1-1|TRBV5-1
TGCGCCAGCAGCTTGGCCAAATCAACACCTGAAGCTTTCTTT
CASSLAKSTPEAFF
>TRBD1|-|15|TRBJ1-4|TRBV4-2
TGTGCCAGCAGCCAAGGGACAGGGCCTAATGAAAAACTGTTTTTT
CASSQGTGPNEKLFF
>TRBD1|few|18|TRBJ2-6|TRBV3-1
TGTGCCAGCAGCCAAGATGCCAGGGGGCGCTTTGGGGCCAACGTCCTGACTTTC
CASSQDARGRFGANVLTF
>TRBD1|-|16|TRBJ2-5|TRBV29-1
TGCAGCGTTGAAGGAATTCAGGGGGAGTACCAAGAGACCCAGTACTTC
CSVEGIQGEYQETQYF
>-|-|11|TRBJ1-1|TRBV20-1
TGCAGTGCTACGAAATACACTGAAGCTTTCTTT
CSATKYTEAFF
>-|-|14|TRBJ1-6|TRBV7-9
TGTGCCAGCGAGGCAGGCTCCTATAATTCACCCCTCCACTTT
CASEAGSYNSPLHF